This entry lists 18 T cell receptor beta chains sequenced from one sample in a study of T cells in Graves' hyperthyroidism and ophthalmopathy. The investigators amplified TCR beta CDR3 regions from RNA transcripts. The HTBI primer set served for first-round RT-PCR of the TCR CDR3. One entry per CDR3 protein, called by TCRdb with MiXCR from the multiplex PCR reads. The sample lists 500,000 to 700,000 distinct CDR3 sequences; around 15% were seen once. The sequencing sample was made of blood. The receptors were gathered from a woman between 18 and 29 years old with Graves' hyperthyroidism.

This clonotype was observed at least ten times. The chain links TRBV5-1 to TRBJ2-1; D is possibly TRBD2 (6 bases). Between the trimmed V and J ends, which lost 5 bases and 3 bases, there was a span of 12 bases. The CDR3 runs 14 residues. The V gene's germline CDR1 is SGHRS and CDR2 YFSETQ. CDR3 amino acids: CASRRDFHYNEQFF. The CDR3 DNA reads TGCGCCAGCAGACGGGACTTCCACTACAATGAGCAGTTCTTC.

This clonotype was detected ten times or more. This chain links TRBV6-1 with TRBJ1-5, with TRBD1 as a possible D gene (6 bases). Germline CDR1 reads MNHNS; CDR2 reads SASEGT. The CDR3 length is 18 residues. Trimming stripped 4 bases from V and 3 bases from J, with 22 bases between. The CDR3 DNA is TGTGCCAGCAGTGGGGGGCGATCGTTATCAGGGCTCAATCAGCCCCAGCATTTT. Its protein product is CASSGGRSLSGLNQPQHF.

This clonotype was seen many times. V gene TRBV13 combines with J gene TRBJ1-1, with 10 bases identical to TRBD1. This CDR3 is 17 amino acids long. V dropped 5 bases and J dropped 1; count of bases not matched to a gene: 10. The germline V gene encodes CDR1 PRHDT and CDR2 FYEKMQ (reference sequence). CDR3 nucleotides: TGTGCCAGCAGCAGATGGGACAGGGGCGGAGGGAACACTGAAGCTTTCTTT. It yields the protein CASSRWDRGGGNTEAFF.

This sequence joins TRBV7-8 and TRBJ2-3; TRBD1 might be the D (6 bases). Germline values: CDR1 SGHVS, CDR2 FQNEAQ. The V end was cut by 5 bases, the J end by 4 bases, with 25 bases between. This CDR3 is 18 amino acids long. CDR3 sequence (DNA): TGTGCCAGCAGCCCCTCGGATGGTTCAGGGGTGTCAGCAGATACGCAGTATTTT. This codes for CASSPSDGSGVSADTQYF.

As to this clonotype: This CDR3 fails to terminate in the conserved phenylalanine or tryptophan, so it likely reflects a read error. V and J are TRBV29-1 and TRBJ1-5, with 10 bases aligning to TRBD1. Trimming cost V 4 bases and J 7 bases; bases outside gene matches: 1. From germline, CDR1 is SQVTM and CDR2 ANQGSEA. This CDR3 is built from 12 residues. This chain's CDR3 is CSVGDRGQPQHV. CDR3 coding DNA: TGCAGCGTTGGGGACAGGGGACAGCCCCAGCATGTT.

The table lists this clonotype with many counts. The rearrangement uses TRBV20-1 and TRBJ2-1; TRBD2 aligns across 13 bases. The CDR3 runs 18 residues. V shed 3 bases and J 1 base; nucleotides not matched to a gene: 9. Germline V CDR1 and CDR2: DFQATT, SNEGSKA (reference sequence). As DNA, the CDR3 is TGCAGTGCTAGGGGACTAGCGGGGCGTGGGTCGTCCTACAATGAGCAGTTCTTC. Its protein product is CSARGLAGRGSSYNEQFF.

Notes on this clonotype: Lacking the conserved final phenylalanine or tryptophan, this CDR3 likely reflects a read error. This chain connects TRBV10-3 to TRBJ1-2; tentatively, D is TRBD1 (6 bases). The V end was cut by 3 bases, the J end by 0 bases, with 14 bases between. CDR3 length equals 16 residues. The germline V gene has CDR1 ENHRY and CDR2 SYGVKD. The CDR3 nucleotides read TGTGCCATCAGTGACATAAGGGGGGCGCCTAACTATGGCTACACCCTC. The encoded protein is CAISDIRGAPNYGYTL.

This clonotype was detected many times. The chain's CDR3 is CASSSFGLAGTWRVEQYF. CDR3 bases: TGTGCCAGCAGTTCTTTCGGACTAGCGGGAACTTGGAGGGTCGAGCAGTACTTC. The chain couples TRBV28 to TRBJ2-7; 12 nucleotides match TRBD2. Germline trimming cut 4 bases from V and 6 bases from J; bases unmatched to any gene: 16. Per the germline V gene, CDR1 is MDHEN and CDR2 is SYDVKM. CDR3 length equals 18 residues.

This clonotype was seen only a few times. The rearrangement uses TRBV5-1 and TRBJ1-3; maybe TRBD1 (5 bases). V gave up 4 bases and J gave up 3 bases, with 23 bases separating them. From germline, CDR1 is SGHRS and CDR2 YFSETQ. CDR3 length equals 18 residues. The CDR3 loop is CASSAGLGVSPGGNTIYF. The CDR3 region has the DNA TGCGCCAGCAGCGCGGGACTGGGGGTGTCGCCTGGTGGAAACACCATATATTTT.

The chain employs TRBV20-1 and TRBJ1-4; TRBD1 might be the D (5 bases). This CDR3 has 15 residues. In germline, CDR1 is DFQATT, CDR2 SNEGSKA (reference sequence). V lost 0 bases, J lost 6 bases, and 14 bases lay in between. The CDR3 is CSARDVKGLDEKLFF. DNA of the CDR3: TGCAGTGCTAGAGATGTTAAGGGGCTCGATGAAAAACTGTTTTTT.

This clonotype was counted a few times. The rearrangement joins TRBV6-1 to TRBJ2-1; D not resolved. CDR1 is MNHNS and CDR2 is SASEGT in the germline V gene. This CDR3 region has 12 residues. Trimming pared 4 bases from V and 4 bases from J, leaving 5 bases between. CDR3 coding DNA: TGTGCCAGCAGTGTTGATTACAATGAGCAGTTCTTC. Protein: CASSVDYNEQFF.

This clonotype was seen at least ten times. The V call is TRBV6-1, the J call TRBJ2-7, with D tentatively TRBD2 (6 bases). The V gene's germline CDR1 is MNHNS and CDR2 SASEGT. CDR3 length equals 15 residues. Between the trimmed V and J ends, which lost 4 bases and 4 bases, there was a span of 17 bases. CDR3 in amino acids: CASSVGTASLYEQYF. The CDR3 region has the DNA TGTGCCAGCAGTGTCGGGACTGCCTCTCTGTACGAGCAGTACTTC.

The table lists this clonotype with many counts. The rearrangement links TRBV5-1 to TRBJ2-1, with a possible D match to TRBD2 (6 bases). Trimming left V 4 bases short and J 1 base short, with 12 bases between. The CDR3 loop spans 15 amino acids. The V gene's germline CDR1 is SGHRS and CDR2 YFSETQ. CDR3 residues: CASSPTRDSYNEQFF. The CDR3 coding sequence is TGCGCCAGCAGCCCGACTAGAGATTCCTACAATGAGCAGTTCTTC.

The chain employs TRBV6-1 and TRBJ1-1; no firm D call. V was clipped by 2 bases and J by 4 bases, with 11 bases between them. The CDR3 extends over 14 amino acids. Looked up from germline, CDR1 is MNHNS and CDR2 is SASEGT. The CDR3 DNA follows: TGTGCCAGCAGTGAACGGCAGACCAGCACTGAAGCTTTCTTT. It is translated as CASSERQTSTEAFF.

This clonotype was seen a handful of times. The CDR3, as DNA: TGTGCCAGCAGTGAAAGTACAGGGCGGAAACTGTTTTTT. As protein: CASSESTGRKLFF. The genes are TRBV2 and TRBJ1-4, with D possibly matching TRBD1 (6 bases). In germline, CDR1 is SNHLY, CDR2 FYNNEI. The CDR3 has 13 residues. V was pared by 2 bases and J by 11 bases, with 12 bases between.

The chain links TRBV24-1 to TRBJ2-2; D is unresolved. Germline V gene lookup returns CDR1 KGHDR and CDR2 SFDVKD. V was pared by 9 bases and J by 0 bases, with 13 bases between. This CDR3 is built from 15 residues. The CDR3 spells CATVRSITNTGELFF. Here the CDR3 DNA reads TGTGCCACCGTCCGGTCTATCACGAACACCGGGGAGCTGTTTTTT.

This clonotype was observed at least ten times. This chain connects TRBV3-1 to TRBJ2-3; D remains ambiguous. V was trimmed by 0 bases and J by 4 bases, leaving 5 bases between them. This CDR3 comprises 13 residues. Germline lookup yields CDR1 LGHDT and CDR2 YNNKEL (reference sequence). CDR3 DNA sequence: TGTGCCAGCAGCCAAGACCACTCAGATACGCAGTATTTT. Its protein product is CASSQDHSDTQYF.

This clonotype was counted at least ten times. This rearrangement joins TRBV11-2 to TRBJ1-3; D not resolved. Germline V gene sequence: CDR1 SGHAT, CDR2 FQNNGV. Trimming removed 5 bases at V and 7 bases at J, with 15 bases between. The CDR3 totals 14 residues. In DNA form, the CDR3 reads TGTGCCAGCAGCCGGCGGGTCCTGGAGAACACCATATATTTT. Its translation: CASSRRVLENTIYF. Looking up the rest from reference TRBV11-2 and TRBJ1-3 gives the full variable domain: EAGVAQSPRYKIIEKRQSVAFWCNPISGHATLYWYQQILGQGPKLLIQFQNNGVVDDSQLPKDRFSAERLKGVDSTLKIQPAKLEDSAVYLCASSRRVLENTIYFGEGSWLTVV.